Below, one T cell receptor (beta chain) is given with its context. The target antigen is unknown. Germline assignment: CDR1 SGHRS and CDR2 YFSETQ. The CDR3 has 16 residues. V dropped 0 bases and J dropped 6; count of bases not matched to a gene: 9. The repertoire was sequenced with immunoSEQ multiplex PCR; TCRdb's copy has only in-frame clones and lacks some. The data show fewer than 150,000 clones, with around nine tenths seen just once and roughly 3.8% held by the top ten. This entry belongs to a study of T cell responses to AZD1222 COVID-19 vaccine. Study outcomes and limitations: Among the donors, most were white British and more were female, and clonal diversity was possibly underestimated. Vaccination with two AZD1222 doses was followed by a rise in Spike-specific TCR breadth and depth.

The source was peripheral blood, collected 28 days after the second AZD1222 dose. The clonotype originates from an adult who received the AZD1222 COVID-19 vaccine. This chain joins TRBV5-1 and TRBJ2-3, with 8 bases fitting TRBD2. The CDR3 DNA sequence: TGCGCCAGCAGCTTGGGCCTTAGCGGGGTGCTGGATACGCAGTATTTT. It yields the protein CASSLGLSGVLDTQYF.